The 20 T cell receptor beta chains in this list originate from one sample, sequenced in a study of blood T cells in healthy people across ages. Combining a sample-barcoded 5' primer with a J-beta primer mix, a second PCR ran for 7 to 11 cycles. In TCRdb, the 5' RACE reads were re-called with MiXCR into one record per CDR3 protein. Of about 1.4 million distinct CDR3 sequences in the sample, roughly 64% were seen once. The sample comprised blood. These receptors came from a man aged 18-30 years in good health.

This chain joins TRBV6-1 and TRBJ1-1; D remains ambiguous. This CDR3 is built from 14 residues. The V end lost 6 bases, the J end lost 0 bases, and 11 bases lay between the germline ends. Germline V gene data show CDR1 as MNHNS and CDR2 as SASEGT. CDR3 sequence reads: CASSPTIMNTEAFF. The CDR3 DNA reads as TGTGCCAGCAGCCCGACTATCATGAACACTGAAGCTTTCTTT.

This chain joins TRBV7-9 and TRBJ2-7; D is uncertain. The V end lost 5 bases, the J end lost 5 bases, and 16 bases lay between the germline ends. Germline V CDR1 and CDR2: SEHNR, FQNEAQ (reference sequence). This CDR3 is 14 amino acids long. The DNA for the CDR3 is TGTGCCAGCAGCCAAGTGACATCATTCCACGAGCAGTACTTC. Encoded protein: CASSQVTSFHEQYF.

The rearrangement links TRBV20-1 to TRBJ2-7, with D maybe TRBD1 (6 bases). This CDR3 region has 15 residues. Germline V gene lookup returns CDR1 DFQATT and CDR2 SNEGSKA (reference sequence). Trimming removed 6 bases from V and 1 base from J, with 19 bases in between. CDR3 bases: TGCAGTGCAAAGGATTGGACAGAGGAATCCTACGAGCAGTACTTC. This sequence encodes CSAKDWTEESYEQYF.

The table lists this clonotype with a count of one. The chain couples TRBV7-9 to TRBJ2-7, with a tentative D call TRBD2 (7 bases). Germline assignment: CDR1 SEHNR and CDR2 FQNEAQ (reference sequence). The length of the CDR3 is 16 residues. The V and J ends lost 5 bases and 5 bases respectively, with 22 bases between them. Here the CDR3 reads CASSIPRGGGLDEQYF. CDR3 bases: TGTGCCAGCAGCATTCCTAGGGGGGGAGGATTGGACGAGCAGTACTTC.

The CDR3 region is CATQGYNSPLHF. For the CDR3, the DNA is TGTGCCACGCAGGGGTACAATTCACCCCTCCACTTT. This chain connects TRBV19 to TRBJ1-6; D perhaps matches TRBD1 (6 bases). The V end lost 10 bases, the J end lost 7 bases, and 11 bases lay between the germline ends. The germline V gene encodes CDR1 LNHDA and CDR2 SQIVND (reference sequence). This CDR3 contains 12 residues.

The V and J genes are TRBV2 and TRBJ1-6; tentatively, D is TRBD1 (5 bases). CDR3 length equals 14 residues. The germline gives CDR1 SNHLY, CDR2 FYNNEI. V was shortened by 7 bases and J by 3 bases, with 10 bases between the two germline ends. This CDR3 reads CASTGNIYNSPLHF. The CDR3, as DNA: TGTGCCAGCACAGGGAACATCTATAATTCACCCCTCCACTTT. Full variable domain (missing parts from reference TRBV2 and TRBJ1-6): EPEVTQTPSHQVTQMGQEVILRCVPISNHLYFYWYRQILGQKVEFLVSFYNNEISEKSEIFDDQFSVERPDGSNFTLKIRSTKLEDSAMYFCASTGNIYNSPLHFGNGTRLTVT.

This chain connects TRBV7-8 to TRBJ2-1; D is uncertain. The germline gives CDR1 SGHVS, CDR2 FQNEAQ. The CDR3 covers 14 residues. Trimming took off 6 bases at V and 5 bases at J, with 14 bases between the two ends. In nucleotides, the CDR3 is TGTGCCAGCAGAAGTCTTAGTCAGGACAATGAGCAGTTCTTC. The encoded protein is CASRSLSQDNEQFF. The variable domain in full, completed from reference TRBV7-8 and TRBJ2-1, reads GAGVSQSPRYKVAKRGQDVALRCDPISGHVSLFWYQQALGQGPEFLTYFQNEAQLDKSGLPSDRFFAERPEGSVSTLKIQRTQQEDSAVYLCASRSLSQDNEQFFGPGTRLTVL.

CDR3 coding DNA: TGTGCCAGCAGCTGGGCGGGGCCTAACGAGCAGTACTTC. Its protein is CASSWAGPNEQYF. This chain links TRBV7-9 with TRBJ2-4; possible D gene TRBD2, 6 bases. TRBJ2-7 matches the DNA end more closely, so the J call is doubtful. Germline lookup yields CDR1 SEHNR and CDR2 FQNEAQ (reference sequence). The CDR3 has 13 residues.

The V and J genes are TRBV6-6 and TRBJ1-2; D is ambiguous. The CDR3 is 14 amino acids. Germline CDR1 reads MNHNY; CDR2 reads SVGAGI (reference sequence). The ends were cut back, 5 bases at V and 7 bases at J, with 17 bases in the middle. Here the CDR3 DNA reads TGTGCCAGCAGTGACGGCGATAGAGGCAGTGGCTACACCTTC. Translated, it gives CASSDGDRGSGYTF.

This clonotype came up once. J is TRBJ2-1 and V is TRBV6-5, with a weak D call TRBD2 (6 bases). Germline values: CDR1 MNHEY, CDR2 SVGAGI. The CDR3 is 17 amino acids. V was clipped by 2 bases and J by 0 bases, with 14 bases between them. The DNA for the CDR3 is TGTGCCAGCAGTTACCTTGCGGGACGCAGCTCCTACAATGAGCAGTTCTTC. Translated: CASSYLAGRSSYNEQFF.

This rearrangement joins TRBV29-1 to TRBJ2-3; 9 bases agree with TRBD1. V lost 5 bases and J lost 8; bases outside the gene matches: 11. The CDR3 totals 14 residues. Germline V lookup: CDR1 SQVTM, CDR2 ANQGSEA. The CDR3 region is CSVQTGGLGVTQYF. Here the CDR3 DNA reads TGCAGCGTTCAGACAGGGGGATTGGGGGTTACGCAGTATTTT.

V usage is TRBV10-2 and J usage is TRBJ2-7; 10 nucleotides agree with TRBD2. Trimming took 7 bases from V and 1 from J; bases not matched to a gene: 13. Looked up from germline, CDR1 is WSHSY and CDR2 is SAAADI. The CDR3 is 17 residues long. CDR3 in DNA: TGCGCCAGCACCCCTCGGGGTAGCGGGAGGCCATCCTACGAGCAGTACTTC. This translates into CASTPRGSGRPSYEQYF.

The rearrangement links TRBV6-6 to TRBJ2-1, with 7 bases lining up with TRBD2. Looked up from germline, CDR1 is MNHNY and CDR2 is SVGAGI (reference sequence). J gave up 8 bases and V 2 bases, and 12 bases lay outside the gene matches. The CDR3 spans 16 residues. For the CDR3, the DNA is TGTGCCAGCAGTTACCCCTCGGGGAGGGGTGAGGATGAGCAGTTCTTC. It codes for CASSYPSGRGEDEQFF.

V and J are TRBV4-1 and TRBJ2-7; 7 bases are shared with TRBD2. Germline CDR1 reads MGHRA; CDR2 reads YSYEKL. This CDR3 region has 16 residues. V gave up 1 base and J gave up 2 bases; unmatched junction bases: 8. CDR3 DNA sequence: TGCGCCAGCAGCCAAGGAGTCCTAGCGGAAACCTACGAGCAGTACTTC. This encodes CASSQGVLAETYEQYF.

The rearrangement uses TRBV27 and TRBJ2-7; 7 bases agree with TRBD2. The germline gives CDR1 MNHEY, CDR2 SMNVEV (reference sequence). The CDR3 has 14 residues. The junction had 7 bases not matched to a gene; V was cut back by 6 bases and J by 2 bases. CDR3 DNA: TGTGCCAGCAGCTGGGGCGGGACTACCTACGAGCAGTACTTC. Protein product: CASSWGGTTYEQYF.

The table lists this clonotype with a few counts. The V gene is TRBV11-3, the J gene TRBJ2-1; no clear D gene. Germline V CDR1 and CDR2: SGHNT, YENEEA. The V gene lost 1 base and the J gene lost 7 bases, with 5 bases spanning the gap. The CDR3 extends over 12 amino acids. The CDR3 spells CASSLGWNEQFF. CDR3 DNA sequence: TGTGCCAGCAGCTTAGGTTGGAATGAGCAGTTCTTC.

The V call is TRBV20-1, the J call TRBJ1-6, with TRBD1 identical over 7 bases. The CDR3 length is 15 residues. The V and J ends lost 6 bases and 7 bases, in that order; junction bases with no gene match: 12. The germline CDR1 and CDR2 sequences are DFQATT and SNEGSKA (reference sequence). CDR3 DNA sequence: TGCAGTGCGCGCCCAGTGGGGACAGAGAATTCACCCCTCCACTTT. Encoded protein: CSARPVGTENSPLHF.

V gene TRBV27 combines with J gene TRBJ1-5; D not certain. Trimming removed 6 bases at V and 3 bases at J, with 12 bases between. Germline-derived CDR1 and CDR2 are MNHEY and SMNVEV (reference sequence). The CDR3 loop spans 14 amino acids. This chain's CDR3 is CASRPLENNQPQHF. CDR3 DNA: TGTGCCAGCAGACCACTTGAAAACAATCAGCCCCAGCATTTT.

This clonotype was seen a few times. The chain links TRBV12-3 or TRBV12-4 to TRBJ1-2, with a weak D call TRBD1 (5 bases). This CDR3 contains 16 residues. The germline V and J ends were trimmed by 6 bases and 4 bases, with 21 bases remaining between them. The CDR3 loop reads CASSQIQAQKPYGYTF. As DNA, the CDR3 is TGTGCCAGCAGCCAGATACAGGCCCAGAAACCCTATGGCTACACCTTC.

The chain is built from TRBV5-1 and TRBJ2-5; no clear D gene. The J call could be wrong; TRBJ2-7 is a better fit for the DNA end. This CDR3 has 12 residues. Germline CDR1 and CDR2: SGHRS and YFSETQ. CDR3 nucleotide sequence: TGCGCCAGCAGCTTGTATGGATTCGAGCAGTACTTC. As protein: CASSLYGFEQYF.